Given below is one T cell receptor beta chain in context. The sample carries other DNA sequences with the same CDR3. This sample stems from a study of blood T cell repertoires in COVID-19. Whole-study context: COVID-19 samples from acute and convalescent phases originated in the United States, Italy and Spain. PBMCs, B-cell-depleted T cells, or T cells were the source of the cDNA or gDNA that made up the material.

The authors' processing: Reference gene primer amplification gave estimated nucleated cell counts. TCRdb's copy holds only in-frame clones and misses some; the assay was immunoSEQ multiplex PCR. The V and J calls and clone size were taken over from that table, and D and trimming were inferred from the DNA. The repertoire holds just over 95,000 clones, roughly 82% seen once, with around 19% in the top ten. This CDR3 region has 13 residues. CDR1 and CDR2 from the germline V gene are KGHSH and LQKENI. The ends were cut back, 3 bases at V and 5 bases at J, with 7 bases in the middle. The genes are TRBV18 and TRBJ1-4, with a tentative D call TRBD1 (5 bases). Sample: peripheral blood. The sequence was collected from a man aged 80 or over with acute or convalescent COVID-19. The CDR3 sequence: CASSPGLNEKLFF. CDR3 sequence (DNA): TGTGCCAGCTCACCGGGACTCAATGAAAAACTGTTTTTT.